The following is a TCR beta chain sequence with its context. There is no known antigen for this receptor. Per-nucleotide qualities are absent, and no much larger clonotype sits a single base away. This sample is drawn from a study of T cells in narcolepsy (dated by TCRdb to the late 2010s). Regarding the complete study: Healthy control donors were enrolled in the study alongside patients who had narcolepsy type 1 or type 2 (NT1, NT2). To look for autoreactive T cells in narcolepsy patients that target self-antigens of hypocretin neurons (hypocretin, TRIB2), the study used TCR Vbeta sequencing to follow clonotypes in blood and CSF.

Spanning cysteine to phenylalanine, the CDR3 consists of 15 amino acids. Of the read, only the CDR3 DNA is kept; its 45 bases are in frame from base 1. Relative to germline, V is missing 4 bases and J is missing 7 bases, with 7 bases of the junction outside any gene match. The CDR1 and CDR2 encoded by the germline V gene are SGHTA and FQGNSA. Memory CD4+ T cells were sorted ex vivo from peripheral blood of narcolepsy patients and healthy controls for TCR Vbeta sequencing. Broader findings and caveats from the paper: According to the report, autoreactive clonotypes were detected serially in the blood of the same patients and of different patients, but not in healthy controls. No sequences matching autoreactive T cell clones were contained in some blood memory CD4+ repertoires from patients and controls. HCRT-specific and TRIB2-specific autoreactive clonotypes were highlighted in plots that compared CD4+ T cell clonotypes in CSF versus blood from the same patient. Numbers of sequenced blood memory CD4+ clonotypes were comparable, averaging about 40,000 in patients and more than 30,000 in controls.

The method behind the library was the immunoSEQ multiplex PCR assay. In its TCRdb copy, this immuneACCESS table keeps in-frame sequences only and misses some clones. Where compared with another copy, unresolved V genes explain less than half of these, and the others have no known cause. Across this sample there are 27,000 or so clones, with 75% to 80% seen only once. Clones ranked in the top ten supply 3% to 3.5% of the sample. Rearrangement joined TRBV7-2 to TRBJ2-7, with 13 junctional bases fitting TRBD2. The sample comprised CD45RA- memory CD4+ T cells from PBMCs. The meaning of the sample's cell subset or site label: memory T cells sorted ex vivo from peripheral blood. The receptor's source is a human donor with narcolepsy. This receptor has the CDR3 CASSSGLAGSPEQYF. The sequenced DNA is TGTGCCAGCAGCTCGGGACTAGCGGGGTCTCCGGAGCAGTACTTC.